This T cell receptor (beta chain) was captured by sequencing in a study of cytomegalovirus exposure and HLA in healthy donors. Study-level points and caveats: Judged likely to be a sequencing artifact was a cluster of highly shared sequence variants. Presence/absence analyses took donor sequencing depth as roughly uniform.

This CDR3 is built from 17 residues. Trimming at V came to 0 bases and at J to 2 bases, leaving 4 bases not matched to a gene. Per germline, CDR1 SGHRS and CDR2 YFSETQ. In regard to this clone: Its specificity is unknown.

13 Jbeta primers and 60 Vbeta primers were used for the PCR. Clones were read by immunoSEQ multiplex PCR, and TCRdb kept only the in-frame ones, dropping some. The table shows 200,000 to 300,000 clones, with approximately 80% occurring only once. The sequence was collected from a woman between 55 and 75 years old in good health and CMV-seropositive. Input material: PBMCs. The rearrangement links TRBV5-1 to TRBJ2-1; 11 bases fit TRBD2. In nucleotides, the CDR3 is TGCGCCAGCAGCTTGGAATTTAGCGGGAGGGCCTACAATGAGCAGTTCTTC. Translated, it gives CASSLEFSGRAYNEQFF.